This TCR beta chain was profiled in a study of PD-1 blockade in classical Hodgkin lymphoma. Here immunoSEQ multiplex PCR was the method, and the copy in TCRdb shows in-frame clones only, minus some. The sample includes some 84,000 clones, 92% seen only once; the top ten take around 2.4%. With regard to this clone: Antigen: not known.

All patients relapsed after autologous stem cell transplantation, and brentuximab vedotin exposure varied. Findings and limits, study-wide: While CD8+ TCR diversity did not rise significantly by C4D1, CD4+ TCR diversity did. Patients newly diagnosed and complete responders had comparable baseline diversity. Diminished baseline TCR diversity has been reported in newly diagnosed patients relative to healthy donors.

The sequenced sample was peripheral blood mononuclear cells (PBMCs), obtained before the second cycle of nivolumab. This clonotype was sampled from a human donor with classical Hodgkin lymphoma.

The DNA for the CDR3 is TGCGCCAGCAGGGAAAACGGGAGGGGGGGAAACAATGAGCAGTTCTTC. This sequence encodes CASRENGRGGNNEQFF. The chain joins TRBV10-2 to TRBJ2-1; 8 nucleotides line up with TRBD2. CDR1 WSHSY and CDR2 SAAADI come from the germline V gene. Germline trimming cut 6 bases from V and 5 bases from J; bases unmatched to any gene: 12. The CDR3 spans 16 residues.